This T cell receptor beta chain was recovered during a study of blood T cell repertoires in COVID-19. Study-level information: T cells, B-cell-depleted T cells, or PBMCs supplied cDNA or gDNA.

Source study methods: Counts of nucleated cells, estimated from reference gene primer amplification, were obtained. TCRdb's copy holds only in-frame clones and misses some; the assay was immunoSEQ multiplex PCR. V, J and clone size are those of that table, while D and trimming were read from the DNA. The data show tens of thousands of clones, with 70% to 85% seen just once and approximately 17% held by the top ten. The CDR3 consists of 15 residues. The V gene end was trimmed by 5 bases and the J gene end by 0 bases; junction bases not matched to a gene: 3. In germline, CDR1 is SEHNR, CDR2 FQNEAQ (reference sequence).

The sample taken for sequencing was peripheral blood. The origin of this receptor is a man between 65 and 80 years old with active COVID-19. This chain uses TRBV7-9 with TRBJ1-4; 7 nucleotides match TRBD1. CDR3 in amino acids: CASSVDRTTNEKLFF. As DNA, the CDR3 is TGTGCCAGCAGCGTGGACAGGACAACTAATGAAAAACTGTTTTTT.